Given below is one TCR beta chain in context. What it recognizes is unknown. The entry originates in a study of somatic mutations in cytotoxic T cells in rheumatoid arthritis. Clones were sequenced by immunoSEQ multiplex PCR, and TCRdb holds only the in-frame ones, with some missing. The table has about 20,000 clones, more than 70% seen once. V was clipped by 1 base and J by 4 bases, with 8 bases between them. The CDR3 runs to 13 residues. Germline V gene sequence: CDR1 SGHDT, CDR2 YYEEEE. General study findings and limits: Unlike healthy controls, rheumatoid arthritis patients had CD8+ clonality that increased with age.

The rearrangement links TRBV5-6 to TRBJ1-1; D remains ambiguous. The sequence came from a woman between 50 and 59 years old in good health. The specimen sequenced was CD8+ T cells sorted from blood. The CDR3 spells CASSLKGSTEAFF. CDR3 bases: TGTGCCAGCAGCTTGAAAGGGAGCACTGAAGCTTTCTTT.